The sample holds a few counts of the clone carrying this TCR beta chain. These data come from a study of identical twins. TCRdb passed the 5' RACE reads through MiXCR, listing each CDR3 protein once. This table holds 300,000 to 400,000 distinct CDR3 sequences, 9% to 15% found once. The V end was cut by 2 bases, the J end by 3 bases, with 6 bases between. Per the germline V gene, CDR1 is SGHTA and CDR2 is FQGNSA. The CDR3 totals 13 residues. The same specimen was also included in a second study, on yellow fever vaccine responses in identical twins.

The V gene is TRBV7-2, the J gene TRBJ2-3; D gene ambiguous. The source material was CD8+ T cells sorted from blood. This clonotype was sampled from a young woman in good health. For the CDR3, the DNA is TGTGCCAGCAGCTTACCGGAAACAGATACGCAGTATTTT. It translates to CASSLPETDTQYF.